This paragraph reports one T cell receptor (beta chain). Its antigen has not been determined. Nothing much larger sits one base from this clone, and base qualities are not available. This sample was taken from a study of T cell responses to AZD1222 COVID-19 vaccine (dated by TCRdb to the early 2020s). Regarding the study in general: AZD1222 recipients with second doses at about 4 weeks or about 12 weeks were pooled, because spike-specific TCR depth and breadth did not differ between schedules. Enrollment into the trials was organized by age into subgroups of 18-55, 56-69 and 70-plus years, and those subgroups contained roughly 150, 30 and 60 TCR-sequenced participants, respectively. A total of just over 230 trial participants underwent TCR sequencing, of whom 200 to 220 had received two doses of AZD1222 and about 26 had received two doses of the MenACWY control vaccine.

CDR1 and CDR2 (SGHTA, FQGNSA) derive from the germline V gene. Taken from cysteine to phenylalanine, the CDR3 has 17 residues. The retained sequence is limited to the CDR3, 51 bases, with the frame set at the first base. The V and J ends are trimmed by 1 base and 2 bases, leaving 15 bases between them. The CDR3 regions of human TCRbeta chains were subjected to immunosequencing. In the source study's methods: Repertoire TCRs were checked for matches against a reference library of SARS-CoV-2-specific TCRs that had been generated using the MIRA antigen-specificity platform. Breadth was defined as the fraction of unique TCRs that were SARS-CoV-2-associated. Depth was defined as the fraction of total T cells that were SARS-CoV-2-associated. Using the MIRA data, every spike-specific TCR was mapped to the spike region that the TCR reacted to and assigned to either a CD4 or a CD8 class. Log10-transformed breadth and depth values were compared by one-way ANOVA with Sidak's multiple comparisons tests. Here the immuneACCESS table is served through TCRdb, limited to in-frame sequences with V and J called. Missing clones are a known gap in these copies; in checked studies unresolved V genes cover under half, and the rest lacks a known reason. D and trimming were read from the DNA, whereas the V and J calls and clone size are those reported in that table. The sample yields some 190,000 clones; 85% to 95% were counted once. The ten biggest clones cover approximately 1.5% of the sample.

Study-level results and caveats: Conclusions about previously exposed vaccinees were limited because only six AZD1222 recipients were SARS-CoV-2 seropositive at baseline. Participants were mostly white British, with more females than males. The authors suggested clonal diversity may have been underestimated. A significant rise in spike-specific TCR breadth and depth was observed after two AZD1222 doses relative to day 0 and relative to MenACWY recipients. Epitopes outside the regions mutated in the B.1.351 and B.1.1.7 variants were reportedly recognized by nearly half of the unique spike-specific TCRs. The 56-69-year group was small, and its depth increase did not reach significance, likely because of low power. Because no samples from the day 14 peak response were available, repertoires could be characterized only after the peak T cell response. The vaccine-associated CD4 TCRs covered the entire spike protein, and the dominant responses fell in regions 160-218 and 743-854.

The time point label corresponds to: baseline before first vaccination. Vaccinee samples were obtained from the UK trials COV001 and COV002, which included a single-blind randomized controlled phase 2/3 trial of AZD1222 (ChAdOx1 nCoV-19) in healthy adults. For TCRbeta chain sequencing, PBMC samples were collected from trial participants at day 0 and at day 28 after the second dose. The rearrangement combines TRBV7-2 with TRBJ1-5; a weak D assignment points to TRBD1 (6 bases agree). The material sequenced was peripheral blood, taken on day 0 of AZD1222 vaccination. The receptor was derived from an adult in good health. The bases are TGTGCCAGCAGCTTAGGATACAGGGTGGATGGCAATCAGCCCCAGCATTTT. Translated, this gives CASSLGYRVDGNQPQHF.